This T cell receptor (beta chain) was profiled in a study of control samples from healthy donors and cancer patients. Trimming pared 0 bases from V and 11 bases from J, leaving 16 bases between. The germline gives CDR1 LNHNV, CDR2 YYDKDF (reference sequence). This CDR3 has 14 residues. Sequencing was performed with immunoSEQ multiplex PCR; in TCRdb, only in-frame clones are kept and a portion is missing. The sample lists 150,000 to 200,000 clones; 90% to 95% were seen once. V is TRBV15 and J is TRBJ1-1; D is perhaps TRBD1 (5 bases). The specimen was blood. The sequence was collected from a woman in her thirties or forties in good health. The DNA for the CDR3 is TGTGCCACCAGCAGAGATGGGACCCGACGGGGTGCTTTCTTT. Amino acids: CATSRDGTRRGAFF.